This T cell receptor (beta chain) was identified during a study of CD8+ T cells in alopecia areata. Overall study context: Affected scalp percentage gauged treated patients' severity.

Treatment described: oral pan-JAK inhibitor, 5-10 mg twice daily. Germline values: CDR1 SGHRS, CDR2 YFSETQ. With V trimmed by 0 bases and J by 0 bases, 3 bases remained unmatched. The CDR3 has 15 amino acids. The sample holds one count of this clone. It was cDNA, reverse transcribed from extracted RNA, that served as the sequencing template. Some clones are missing from TCRdb's copy, which holds only in-frame ones; the method was immunoSEQ multiplex PCR. The table has a few hundred thousand clones, around two fifths seen once. The clonotype originates from a human donor with alopecia areata. This chain joins TRBV5-1 and TRBJ2-7; 7 bases match TRBD1. Sequencing was performed on CD4+ T cells sorted from blood, taken at approximately week 36, from a patient treated with tofacitinib. The CDR3 is CASSLGGQLSYEQYF. In nucleotides, the CDR3 is TGCGCCAGCAGCTTGGGGGGACAGCTCTCCTACGAGCAGTACTTC.